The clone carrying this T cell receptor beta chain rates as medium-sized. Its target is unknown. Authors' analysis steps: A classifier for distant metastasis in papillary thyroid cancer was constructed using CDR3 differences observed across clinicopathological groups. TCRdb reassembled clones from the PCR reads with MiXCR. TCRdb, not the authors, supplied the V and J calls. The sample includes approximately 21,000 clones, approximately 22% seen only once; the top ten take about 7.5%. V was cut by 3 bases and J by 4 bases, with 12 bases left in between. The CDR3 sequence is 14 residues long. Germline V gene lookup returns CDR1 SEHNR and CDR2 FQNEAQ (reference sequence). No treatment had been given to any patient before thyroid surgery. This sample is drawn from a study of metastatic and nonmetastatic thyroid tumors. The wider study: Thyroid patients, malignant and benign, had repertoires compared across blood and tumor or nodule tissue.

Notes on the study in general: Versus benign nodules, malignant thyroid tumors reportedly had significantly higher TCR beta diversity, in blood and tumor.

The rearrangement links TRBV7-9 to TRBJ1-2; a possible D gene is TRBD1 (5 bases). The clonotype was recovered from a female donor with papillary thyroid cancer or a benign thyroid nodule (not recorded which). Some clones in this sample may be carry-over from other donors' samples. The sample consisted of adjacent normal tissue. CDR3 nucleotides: TGTGCCAGCAGCTTCCCTGCGACAGCCTATGGCTACACCTTC. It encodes CASSFPATAYGYTF. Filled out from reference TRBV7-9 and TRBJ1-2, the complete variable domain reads DTGVSQNPRHKITKRGQNVTFRCDPISEHNRLYWYRQTLGQGPEFLTYFQNEAQLEKSRLLSDRFSAERPKGSFSTLEIQRTEQGDSAMYLCASSFPATAYGYTFGSGTRLTVV.